This T cell receptor beta chain was obtained from a study of T-cell reconstitution after alpha-beta-depleted transplantation in children. Points from the study as a whole: Reports say that about two months after transplant, the alpha-beta T cells came out of several hundred graft clones that had expanded. Surviving thymic progenitors and recipient T cells were the source of high TCRbeta diversity at day 60 in some patients. Diversity and T-cell counts at one year after transplant derived mostly from new T cells.

In its sample, this clonotype was seen a few times. Its target is unknown. V was trimmed by 3 bases and J by 1 base, leaving 10 bases between them. The germline V gene encodes CDR1 SGHRS and CDR2 YFSETQ. CDR3 length: 14 amino acids. During its preparation, the TCRbeta library received unique molecular identifiers. MiXCR, applied by TCRdb to the PCR reads, yields one record per CDR3 protein. The sample lists about 1,000,000 distinct CDR3 sequences; roughly 29% were seen once. This clonotype was obtained from a boy under two years old who had a stem cell transplant for SCID, so the T cells may come from the graft donor. The material sequenced was PBMCs, mostly from graft donor cells, taken 360 days after TCRalphabeta/CD19-depleted stem cell transplant. The J gene is TRBJ2-5, the V gene TRBV5-1; D remains unclear. The CDR3 DNA is TGCGCCAGCAGCTCAGACCTACTCCAAGAGACCCAGTACTTC. Translation: CASSSDLLQETQYF.